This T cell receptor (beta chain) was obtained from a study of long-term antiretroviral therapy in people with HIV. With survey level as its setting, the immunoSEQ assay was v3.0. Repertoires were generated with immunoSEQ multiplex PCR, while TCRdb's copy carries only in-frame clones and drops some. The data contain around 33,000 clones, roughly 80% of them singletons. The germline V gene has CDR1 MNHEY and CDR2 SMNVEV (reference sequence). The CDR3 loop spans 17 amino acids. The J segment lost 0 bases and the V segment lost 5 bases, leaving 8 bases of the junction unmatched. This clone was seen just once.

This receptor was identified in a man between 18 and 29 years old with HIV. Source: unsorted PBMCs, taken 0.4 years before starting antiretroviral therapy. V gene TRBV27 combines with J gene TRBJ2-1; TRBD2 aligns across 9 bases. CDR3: CASSPRDSGGSYNEQFF. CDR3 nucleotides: TGTGCCAGCAGTCCCCGGGATAGCGGGGGCTCCTACAATGAGCAGTTCTTC.